The 14 T cell receptor beta chains presented below share a single source sample, sequenced in a study of PD-1 blockade in classical Hodgkin lymphoma. Sample time point: cycle 4 day 1 (C4D1), after more than 5 weeks of nivolumab. After autologous stem cell transplantation all patients relapsed, and prior brentuximab vedotin exposure differed between cohorts. Sequencing used immunoSEQ multiplex PCR; TCRdb keeps in-frame clones, though not all of them. The repertoire includes around 50,000 clones, roughly 80% of them detected once, and approximately 12% sits in the top ten. The sample was peripheral blood mononuclear cells (PBMCs), taken before the fourth cycle of nivolumab. These receptors were obtained from a human donor with classical Hodgkin lymphoma.

The chain recombines TRBV11-2 with TRBJ2-1; possible D gene TRBD2, 5 bases. Trimming shortened V by 6 bases and J by 5 bases, and 17 bases separated the two germline ends. CDR1 is SGHAT and CDR2 is FQNNGV in the germline V gene. The CDR3 sequence is 15 residues long. The CDR3 region is CASSRAHSGDNEQFF. CDR3 DNA sequence: TGTGCCAGCAGTCGGGCCCACTCCGGGGACAATGAGCAGTTCTTC.

This chain links TRBV5-4 with TRBJ2-1; D may match TRBD1 or TRBD2 (5 bases each). The V gene lost 2 bases and the J gene lost 8 bases, with 11 bases spanning the gap. Germline V gene sequence: CDR1 SGHNT, CDR2 YYREEE (reference sequence). CDR3 length: 13 residues. The CDR3 DNA sequence: TGTGCCAGCAGCTTACACCGGGGCGATGAGCAGTTCTTC. Protein: CASSLHRGDEQFF. The variable domain in full, completed from reference TRBV5-4 and TRBJ2-1, reads ETGVTQSPTHLIKTRGQQVTLRCSSQSGHNTVSWYQQALGQGPQFIFQYYREEENGRGNFPPRFSGLQFPNYSSELNVNALELDDSALYLCASSLHRGDEQFFGPGTRLTVL.

The CDR3 loop is CASSVVPGRIRNEQFF. The CDR3 bases are TGTGCCAGCAGCGTAGTGCCCGGGAGAATTCGGAATGAGCAGTTCTTC. V gene TRBV9 combines with J gene TRBJ2-1, with TRBD2 as a possible D gene (6 bases). This CDR3 region has 16 residues. With 0 bases removed from V and 7 bases from J, the gap between germline ends came to 17 bases. From germline, CDR1 is SGDLS and CDR2 YYNGEE.

The rearrangement joins TRBV6-5 to TRBJ1-3; 8 nucleotides match TRBD1. Germline assignment: CDR1 MNHEY and CDR2 SVGAGI. Trimming removed 4 bases from V and 5 bases from J; junction bases left unmatched: 4. The CDR3 loop spans 14 amino acids. CDR3 bases: TGTGCCAGCAGTTTCGACAGGGGAAGAAACACCATATATTTT. Its translation: CASSFDRGRNTIYF.

This clone appeared a single time. V and J are TRBV5-1 and TRBJ2-1; 11 bases map to TRBD1. The germline V gene encodes CDR1 SGHRS and CDR2 YFSETQ. The CDR3 has 17 amino acids. J gave up 0 bases and V 3 bases, and 5 bases lay outside the gene matches. CDR3: CASSSGTGGTSYNEQFF. Here the CDR3 DNA reads TGCGCCAGCAGCTCCGGGACAGGGGGTACCTCCTACAATGAGCAGTTCTTC.

This chain joins TRBV20-1 and TRBJ1-1, with no clear D. CDR1 and CDR2 from the germline V gene are DFQATT and SNEGSKA (reference sequence). The CDR3 totals 10 residues. The V end lost 6 bases, the J end lost 7 bases, and 9 bases lay between the germline ends. CDR3 DNA: TGCAGTGCCCTCCACGGTGAAGCTTTCTTT. Protein: CSALHGEAFF.

The table lists this clone with a count of one. The V call is TRBV28, the J call TRBJ1-4; D uncertain. V was pared by 2 bases and J by 2 bases, with 12 bases between. The length of the CDR3 is 16 residues. Germline V gene lookup returns CDR1 MDHEN and CDR2 SYDVKM. The CDR3 sequence: CASSLRLGITNEKLFF. The CDR3 DNA follows: TGTGCCAGCAGTTTACGGCTGGGGATTACTAATGAAAAACTGTTTTTT. Full variable domain (missing parts from reference TRBV28 and TRBJ1-4): DVKVTQSSRYLVKRTGEKVFLECVQDMDHENMFWYRQDPGLGLRLIYFSYDVKMKEKGDIPEGYSVSREKKERFSLILESASTNQTSMYLCASSLRLGITNEKLFFGSGTQLSVL.

The rearrangement joins TRBV9 to TRBJ2-3; 7 nucleotides agree with TRBD2. The CDR3 length is 13 residues. Germline assignment: CDR1 SGDLS and CDR2 YYNGEE. V was clipped by 6 bases and J by 4 bases; unmatched bases: 5. DNA of the CDR3: TGTGCCAGCAATATGGGAGGGCCAGATACGCAGTATTTT. This codes for CASNMGGPDTQYF.

V is TRBV6-1 and J is TRBJ2-3; 7 positions match TRBD2. V lost 4 bases to trimming and J lost 3 bases; unmatched junction nucleotides: 7. Germline V gives CDR1 MNHNS, CDR2 SASEGT. CDR3 length: 15 amino acids. The DNA of the CDR3 is TGTGCCAGCAGTGGCTTGGGGGGGAGTACAGATACGCAGTATTTT. It encodes CASSGLGGSTDTQYF.

This clone was detected once. This sequence joins TRBV9 and TRBJ2-3, with D perhaps TRBD2 (5 bases). V lost 0 bases, J lost 0 bases, and 11 bases lay in between. Per germline, CDR1 SGDLS and CDR2 YYNGEE. The CDR3 totals 16 residues. The CDR3 DNA follows: TGTGCCAGCAGCGTAGCTCTGGAGGTGAGCACAGATACGCAGTATTTT. Translating gives CASSVALEVSTDTQYF.

As to this clone: A junction boundary mismatches the germline segment, possibly from a read error. V usage is TRBV2 and J usage is TRBJ1-6, with unresolved D. Germline V gene sequence: CDR1 SNHLY, CDR2 FYNNEI. This CDR3 is built from 14 residues. The CDR3 sequence is CANSPSSYNSPLHF. The CDR3, as DNA: TGTGCCAACAGTCCCAGCTCCTATAATTCACCCCTCCACTTT.

V gene TRBV19 combines with J gene TRBJ2-1; a possible D gene is TRBD1 (5 bases). V was shortened by 1 base and J by 6 bases, with 13 bases between the two germline ends. Germline CDR1 LNHDA, CDR2 SQIVND (reference sequence). CDR3 length equals 15 residues. The CDR3 coding sequence is TGTGCCAGTAGTATAGGACTTAGGGGCACCAATGAGCAGTTCTTC. Translated, it gives CASSIGLRGTNEQFF. Full variable domain (remainder filled in from reference TRBV19 and TRBJ2-1): DGGITQSPKYLFRKEGQNVTLSCEQNLNHDAMYWYRQDPGQGLRLIYYSQIVNDFQKGDIAEGYSVSREKKESFPLTVTSAQKNPTAFYLCASSIGLRGTNEQFFGPGTRLTVL.

The chain links TRBV5-6 to TRBJ1-5; 12 nucleotides line up with TRBD1. Per the germline V gene, CDR1 is SGHDT and CDR2 is YYEEEE. J was trimmed by 3 bases and V by 0 bases; bases with no gene match: 4. The CDR3 spans 17 residues. CDR3 region: CASSLAGTGGDNQPQHF. CDR3 DNA sequence: TGTGCCAGCAGCTTGGCTGGGACAGGGGGCGACAATCAGCCCCAGCATTTT.

The V and J genes are TRBV28 and TRBJ2-3, with D perhaps TRBD1 or TRBD2 (6 bases each). CDR3 length: 17 amino acids. Germline V gene sequence: CDR1 MDHEN, CDR2 SYDVKM. V lost 3 bases and J lost 2, with 18 bases in between. CDR3 bases: TGTGCCAGCAGTTTCGGGCCGGGGGACATCACCACAGATACGCAGTATTTT. Its translation: CASSFGPGDITTDTQYF.